The 27 T cell receptor beta chains below all came from one sample that was sequenced in a study of blood T cells in healthy people across ages. Primers used in a second PCR of roughly 7 to 12 cycles were a sample-barcoded 5' primer and a J-beta primer mix. A single record per CDR3 protein comes from TCRdb applying MiXCR to the 5' RACE reads. The profile shows 1.8 million or so distinct CDR3 sequences, 39% of them singletons. The sample comprised blood. The receptors here all came from a human donor in good health.

The sample holds one count of this clonotype. The chain carries TRBV6-2 or TRBV6-3 and TRBJ2-2, with 8 bases lining up with TRBD2. The junction had 6 bases not matched to a gene; V was cut back by 2 bases and J by 7 bases. This CDR3 has 15 residues. CDR1 MNHEY and CDR2 SVGEGT come from the germline V gene. Here the CDR3 DNA reads TGTGCCAGCAGTTACCTAGCGGGCGGAGTCGGGGAGCTGTTTTTT. Amino acids: CASSYLAGGVGELFF.

This clonotype has more than one count but fewer than ten. CDR3: CASSLKFTQGYTF. In DNA form, the CDR3 reads TGTGCCAGCAGCTTAAAGTTTACGCAGGGCTACACCTTC. The chain has TRBV7-2 and TRBJ1-2; no clear D. This CDR3 region has 13 residues. V lost 2 bases and J 8 bases, leaving 12 bases between the germline ends. In germline, CDR1 is SGHTA, CDR2 FQGNSA.

The rearrangement joins TRBV20-1 to TRBJ2-1; 11 bases map to TRBD1. CDR3 length: 14 amino acids. The ends lost 4 bases at V and 7 bases at J; junction bases unmatched: 6. Per germline, CDR1 DFQATT and CDR2 SNEGSKA (reference sequence). CDR3 bases: TGCAGTGCTAACCCGGGACAGGGGGGAAATGAGCAGTTCTTC. Protein: CSANPGQGGNEQFF.

Concerning this clonotype: A single base separates this from a much larger clone, so it may be a read error. The J gene is TRBJ2-1, the V gene TRBV5-1; D not resolved. The CDR3 is 15 residues long. Per germline, CDR1 SGHRS and CDR2 YFSETQ. The CDR3 DNA sequence: TGCGCCAGCAGCTTGTCCACGGGCTCCTACAATGAGCGGTTCTTC. Protein sequence: CASSLSTGSYNERFF.

The gene calls are TRBV24-1 and TRBJ2-3, with 7 bases lining up with TRBD1. Germline-derived CDR1 and CDR2 are KGHDR and SFDVKD. This CDR3 contains 18 residues. V dropped 1 base and J dropped 0; count of bases not matched to a gene: 9. The CDR3 loop is CATSDFPPDRLSTDTQYF. CDR3 DNA: TGTGCCACCAGTGATTTTCCCCCGGACAGGTTAAGCACAGATACGCAGTATTTT.

Points on this clonotype: It may be a read error: a sequence one base away is much more abundant. This rearrangement joins TRBV20-1 to TRBJ2-5; 7 bases align to TRBD2. The CDR3 totals 12 residues. Per germline, CDR1 DFQATT and CDR2 SNEGSKA (reference sequence). J was trimmed by 2 bases and V by 8 bases; bases with no gene match: 5. CDR3 in amino acids: CSSSAGQETQYF. DNA for the CDR3: TGCAGTTCTTCAGCGGGGCAAGAGACCCAGTACTTC.

The rearrangement links TRBV4-1 to TRBJ2-3; 7 bases are shared with TRBD2. The length of the CDR3 is 17 residues. With 3 bases clipped from V and 2 bases from J, the junction kept 11 bases outside the gene matches. The germline gives CDR1 MGHRA, CDR2 YSYEKL. The CDR3, as DNA: TGCGCCAGCAGCCACCCAAAGCCCGGGGGGAACACAGATACGCAGTATTTT. Its protein product is CASSHPKPGGNTDTQYF.

The genes are TRBV4-2 and TRBJ1-1, with TRBD1 as a possible D gene (5 bases). Germline assignment: CDR1 LGHNA and CDR2 YNFKEQ. The CDR3 covers 16 residues. V was clipped by 0 bases and J by 6 bases, with 17 bases between them. CDR3 in amino acids: CASSQDGEGTYPEAFF. The CDR3 nucleotides are TGTGCCAGCAGCCAAGATGGGGAGGGGACCTACCCTGAAGCTTTCTTT.

This clonotype has only one observation. The chain carries TRBV12-3 or TRBV12-4 and TRBJ2-2; D possibly corresponds to TRBD1 (5 bases). V shed 4 bases and J shed 6 bases, with 12 bases lying between them. The CDR3 contains 14 residues. CDR3 bases: TGTGCCAGCAGTTCAACCAGGGTTTCCGGGGAGCTGTTTTTT. This codes for CASSSTRVSGELFF.

This clonotype occurred a few times. The rearrangement uses TRBV13 and TRBJ1-1; tentatively, D is TRBD1 (6 bases). The CDR3 is 13 residues long. Germline CDR1 PRHDT, CDR2 FYEKMQ (reference sequence). The ends were cut back, 6 bases at V and 3 bases at J, with 11 bases in the middle. Written as DNA, the CDR3 is TGTGCCAGCAGGGAAAGGGGGGACACTGAAGCTTTCTTT. The encoded protein is CASRERGDTEAFF.

This clonotype has just a few counts. The chain carries TRBV10-3 and TRBJ2-5; 7 nucleotides match TRBD2. This CDR3 contains 16 residues. Germline values: CDR1 ENHRY, CDR2 SYGVKD. V lost 0 bases to trimming and J lost 0 bases; unmatched junction nucleotides: 4. The CDR3 loop is CAISESSGEYQETQYF. Written as DNA, the CDR3 is TGTGCCATCAGTGAGTCAAGCGGGGAGTACCAAGAGACCCAGTACTTC.

This clonotype was counted at least ten times. The CDR3 reads CSVVEQETQYF. CDR3 nucleotide sequence: TGCAGCGTTGTTGAACAAGAGACCCAGTACTTC. J is TRBJ2-5 and V is TRBV29-1; D not certain. This CDR3 is built from 11 residues. Germline V CDR1 and CDR2: SQVTM, ANQGSEA. V shed 4 bases and J shed 2 bases, with 5 bases lying between them.

This clonotype was picked up one time. The chain employs TRBV2 and TRBJ1-2; 7 bases align to TRBD1. In germline, CDR1 is SNHLY, CDR2 FYNNEI. J gave up 3 bases and V 6 bases, and 10 bases lay outside the gene matches. The CDR3 spans 15 residues. The CDR3 protein is CASRREQGPHYGYTF. CDR3 nucleotide sequence: TGTGCCAGCAGAAGAGAACAGGGGCCCCACTATGGCTACACCTTC.

A note on this clonotype: One junction end does not reproduce the germline sequence, and a read error may be involved. The chain carries TRBV29-1 and TRBJ2-7; D call uncertain. Germline CDR1 SQVTM, CDR2 ANQGSEA. This CDR3 has 13 residues. CDR3 residues: CSVEGGRSYGQYF. The DNA for the CDR3 is TGCAGCGTTGAAGGTGGCAGATCCTACGGGCAGTACTTC.

The genes are TRBV14 and TRBJ2-1; 8 nucleotides align to TRBD2. Germline CDR1 SGHDN, CDR2 FVKESK. This CDR3 is built from 14 residues. V shed 7 bases, J shed 6 bases, and the junction held 8 bases outside the gene matches. CDR3 protein: CASKRTSSGNEQFF. In DNA, the CDR3 is TGTGCCAGCAAGAGGACTAGCTCTGGCAATGAGCAGTTCTTC.

The genes are TRBV6-5 and TRBJ2-1, with 7 bases lining up with TRBD2. Germline CDR1 reads MNHEY; CDR2 reads SVGAGI. V shed 1 base, J shed 5 bases, and the junction held 8 bases outside the gene matches. The CDR3 has 16 amino acids. The CDR3 sequence is CASSYYWLAENNEQFF. The CDR3 nucleotides are TGTGCCAGCAGTTACTACTGGCTAGCGGAAAACAATGAGCAGTTCTTC.

V gene TRBV7-3 combines with J gene TRBJ1-2; no definite D call. The germline V and J ends were trimmed by 5 bases and 8 bases, with 18 bases remaining between them. The CDR3 extends over 14 amino acids. The germline V gene encodes CDR1 SGHTA and CDR2 FQGTGA. CDR3 sequence reads: CASSPEGGGGGYTF. The CDR3 DNA reads TGTGCCAGCAGCCCAGAGGGAGGAGGCGGCGGCTACACCTTC.

The chain joins TRBV6-2 or TRBV6-3 to TRBJ2-5, with a tentative D call TRBD1 (6 bases). Germline-derived CDR1 and CDR2 are MNHEY and SVGEGT. Trimming stripped 8 bases from V and 0 bases from J, with 19 bases between. The CDR3 covers 16 residues. The CDR3 sequence: CASASRDKAYQETQYF. The CDR3 DNA reads TGTGCCAGCGCGAGCCGGGACAAAGCCTACCAAGAGACCCAGTACTTC.

This clonotype has at least ten counts. V usage is TRBV5-1 and J usage is TRBJ2-1; 9 nucleotides align to TRBD1. CDR1 is SGHRS, CDR2 YFSETQ, per germline. V shed 4 bases, J shed 4 bases, and the junction held 6 bases outside the gene matches. CDR3 length: 15 residues. The CDR3 spells CASSRGQGSYNEQFF. CDR3 sequence (DNA): TGCGCCAGCAGCCGCGGACAGGGGTCATACAATGAGCAGTTCTTC.

The rearrangement links TRBV6-4 to TRBJ2-2; unclear D gene. The CDR3 length is 13 residues. The germline gives CDR1 MRHNA, CDR2 SNTAGT. V lost 3 bases and J lost 3, with 5 bases in between. CDR3 nucleotide sequence: TGTGCCAGCAGTGAAGGCTACACCGGGGAGCTGTTTTTT. Amino acid sequence: CASSEGYTGELFF.

CDR3 sequence: CASIKGLTNNEQFF. In DNA form, the CDR3 reads TGTGCCAGCATTAAGGGACTAACGAACAATGAGCAGTTCTTC. The chain carries TRBV2 and TRBJ2-1; 7 bases fit TRBD2. After removal of 7 bases from V and 5 bases from J, the junction contained 8 bases not matched to a gene. The length of the CDR3 is 14 residues. Germline-derived CDR1 and CDR2 are SNHLY and FYNNEI.

This clonotype was picked up many times. This chain connects TRBV29-1 to TRBJ2-7, with D tentatively TRBD1 (5 bases). The germline V gene has CDR1 SQVTM and CDR2 ANQGSEA. With 7 bases removed from V and 2 bases from J, the gap between germline ends came to 12 bases. The CDR3 runs to 12 residues. CDR3 residues: CSGLKDTYEQYF. The CDR3, as DNA: TGCAGCGGACTCAAGGACACCTACGAGCAGTACTTC.

For this clonotype: One end of the junction does not line up with germline, which may come from a read error. This CDR3 is CTSSLARSTDTQYF. For the CDR3, the DNA is TGCACCAGCAGCTTGGCGCGAAGCACAGATACGCAGTATTTT. V is TRBV5-1 and J is TRBJ2-3; D uncertain. This CDR3 comprises 14 residues. CDR1 and CDR2 (germline): SGHRS, YFSETQ.

This clonotype was detected a few times. V is TRBV4-2 and J is TRBJ1-2, with no clear D. CDR1 and CDR2 from the germline V gene are LGHNA and YNFKEQ. V lost 4 bases to trimming and J lost 4 bases, with 10 bases between them. This CDR3 spans 13 amino acids. The CDR3 is CASSPNGPYGYTF. The CDR3 DNA sequence: TGTGCCAGCAGCCCCAACGGACCCTATGGCTACACCTTC.

This chain uses TRBV6-2 or TRBV6-3 with TRBJ2-5; a possible D gene is TRBD1 (6 bases). Trimming took 2 bases from V and 3 from J, leaving 10 bases between them. Germline assignment: CDR1 MNHEY and CDR2 SVGEGT. The CDR3 totals 14 residues. In nucleotides, the CDR3 is TGTGCCAGCAGTTACCCGGACAGAAAAGAGACCCAGTACTTC. Translation gives CASSYPDRKETQYF.

As to this clonotype: One junction end disagrees with the germline gene, perhaps due to a read error. The gene calls are TRBV6-5 and TRBJ1-2, with TRBD1 as a possible D gene (5 bases). This CDR3 is built from 14 residues. Germline assignment: CDR1 MNHEY and CDR2 SVGAGI. Here the CDR3 DNA reads TGTGCCAGCAGTTACAGCGGGGGTGGTTATGACTACACCTTC. This codes for CASSYSGGGYDYTF.

The gene calls are TRBV6-1 and TRBJ2-7; D may match TRBD1 or TRBD2 (5 bases each). Germline lookup yields CDR1 MNHNS and CDR2 SASEGT. The V end was cut by 10 bases, the J end by 4 bases, with 17 bases between. There are 13 residues in the CDR3. The CDR3 loop reads CATGTEKLYEQYF. The CDR3 nucleotides read TGTGCCACTGGGACGGAAAAATTATACGAGCAGTACTTC.